This T cell receptor (beta chain) is from a study of shared clonotypes between healthy human individuals. A remark on this clone: Since a far larger clone is one base different, this is likely a read error.

The assay was immunoSEQ multiplex PCR, and TCRdb's table has in-frame clones only and misses some. Among more than 400,000 clones, around 85% were seen once, and the ten largest hold 12%. This CDR3 comprises 13 residues. Germline V gene sequence: CDR1 MDHEN, CDR2 SYDVKM. The V segment lost 6 bases and the J segment 9 bases; nucleotides outside the gene matches: 6. This receptor was taken from a woman aged 40 to 49 in good health. Some clones in this sample may be carry-over from other donors' samples. The source material was PBMCs. The chain joins TRBV28 to TRBJ2-7; TRBD2 matches 12 bases. The CDR3 DNA follows: TGTGCCAGCAGACCGGGACTAGCGGGCGGGCAGTACTTC. This translates into CASRPGLAGGQYF.